The clone carrying this T cell receptor (beta chain) was seen more than once but under ten times. Its antigen is not known. As originally analysed: The distant-metastasis classifier for papillary thyroid cancer was built from CDR3 differences across clinicopathological groups. MiXCR reprocessed the PCR reads for TCRdb. TCRdb, rather than the study authors, made the V and J calls. Of about 64,000 clones listed, 4% to 5% are singletons. The data originate from a study of metastatic and nonmetastatic thyroid tumors. Turning to the study itself: Peripheral blood and tumor or nodule samples from malignant and benign thyroid patients were compared.

Study results and limitations: Benign nodules were reported to have significantly lower TCR beta diversity than malignant thyroid tumors, in blood and tumor.

V lost 4 bases, J lost 0 bases, and 4 bases stayed unmatched. The CDR3 contains 14 residues. The germline V gene has CDR1 SGHRS and CDR2 YFSETQ. All patients were treatment-naive before thyroid surgery. The clonotype comes from a female donor with papillary thyroid cancer or a benign thyroid nodule (not recorded which). Some clones in this sample may be carry-over from other donors' samples. The chain has TRBV5-1 and TRBJ2-7; 7 bases map to TRBD1. Specimen: blood. CDR3 in amino acids: CASSPGQVSYEQYF. The CDR3 coding sequence is TGCGCCAGCAGCCCCGGACAGGTCTCCTACGAGCAGTACTTC.